The following is a T cell receptor (beta chain) sequence with its context. Its antigen remains undetermined. Per-base qualities were not stored, and no clone one base away is much larger. The record originates from a study of cytomegalovirus exposure and HLA in healthy donors (dated 2017 in TCRdb). In the study overall: In an earlier analysis of 450 to 750 of the donors, about 270 Gb of sequence data and 100 million or so unique TCR beta sequences from about 180 million T cells were reported. The study profiled the T cell repertoires of approximately 700 subjects by immunosequencing and related them to cytomegalovirus serostatus. Every discovery cohort repertoire had been produced on one sequencing platform. Roughly five DR-DQ haplotypes were handled as single units for association and clustering, since linkage in the cohort was strong. Among roughly 370 genotyped donors of the cohort, an average of about 240,000 unique TCR beta nucleotide sequences were sequenced per donor, roughly a sixth of them non-productive. The study was designed to test whether signatures of past pathogen exposure could be identified by cataloging public T cell receptors. The number of typed donors differed by locus: roughly 629-640 for A, B, C, DRB1 and DQB1; some 540 for DQA1; about 600 for DPA1; and roughly 450 for DPB1. To predict cytomegalovirus infection status, the study combined high-throughput TCR immunosequencing, statistical association of individual TCRs with disease status, and machine learning. An earlier analysis of 587 of the donors used high-throughput TCR beta sequencing to judge whether each TCR beta V gene segment behaved as functional or pseudogenic. Alongside the repertoire data, information on donor age, sex, ethnicity and CMV serostatus was compiled. Both class I and class II loci were covered by HLA typing, at four-digit resolution. The later analysis used no new phenotypic data to find candidate immune exposures, relying instead on TCR beta sequences and their occurrence across donors. A later genetic analysis took genome-wide SNP genotypes for about three fifths of the roughly 670 donors and used that subset as a discovery cohort. Of the roughly 400 genotyped donors, around 81% fell in the genetic ancestry cluster associated with self-reported Caucasian donors. Roughly 300 gigabases of sequencing data and tens of millions of unique TCR sequences were included in an early release covering roughly 600 HLA-typed donors. To study patterns of TCR occurrence, a later analysis re-analyzed previously published TCR beta repertoires from several hundred donors and added high-resolution HLA genotyping. Besides the first cohort of 666 subjects, a separate validation cohort made up of 120 different subjects was used. Study-level results and caveats: In a later analysis, HLA-associated TCR beta chains showed more clonal expansion and lower generation probabilities than non-associated chains that were equally common. Correlated functional status among segregating V segments might reflect linkage disequilibrium, but an unknown experimental factor could not be ruled out. Most CMV-associated TCR beta chains appeared to be HLA-restricted in a later analysis, and the HLA associations seemed to be driven largely by CMV exposure. In a later analysis, TCR association rates were found to vary across HLA loci, with the most associated TCRs seen for DRB1 alleles and the fewest for HLA-C alleles. The presence/absence analyses assumed that sequencing depth was roughly uniform across donors, and that assumption may not be true. The only immune exposure information available for the cohort was CMV serostatus. The classifier was reported to diagnose cytomegalovirus status with high specificity and sensitivity in both the original cohort and the validation cohort. V-gene and J-gene trimming of TCR beta chains was associated with a missense DCLRE1C variant in a later genetic analysis, and the association was replicated in an independent cohort. An earlier analysis of some 560 of the donors showed that most TCR beta V segments appeared in productive rearrangements either about 90% or about 30% of the time, which broadly matched IMGT annotations. In vitro tests confirmed that a few of the cytomegalovirus-associated TCR beta chains recognize cytomegalovirus antigens. The earlier analysis of 587 of the donors excluded fewer than 20 rarely observed V segments, including chromosome 9 orphons, because counts were too low. A further reported finding was that TCR beta sequences accurately predicted the HLA-A and HLA-B alleles for most subjects in the first cohort. A total of 150 or so TCR beta chains were listed by the study as associated with cytomegalovirus. The cohort was sequenced for TCR beta chains only, and without alpha or paired-chain data the features that could be detected were limited. Some IMGT-functional V segments, including TRBV6-2 and TRBV6-3, could not be distinguished by the 87-base-pair reads and were therefore excluded. Most TCR sequences were observed very rarely across donors, whereas some public TCRs were present in many individuals. At a false discovery rate of 0.05, a later analysis linked 16,951 TCR beta sequences to specific HLA alleles. It was suggested by the authors that the approach could potentially be generalized to other disease states and immunological phenotypes. A cluster of highly shared sequence variants was judged likely to be a technical artifact of the sequencing pipeline. A later analysis reported that several top co-occurrence clusters appeared linked to parvovirus B19, influenza, CMV and Epstein-Barr virus. HLA typing was unavailable for some donors at each locus, so association tests used only the typed subset. Strong co-occurrence of HLA alleles, especially DR and DQ, made assigning TCR associations to individual alleles difficult. A later genetic analysis reported fewer N-insertions in productive TCRs among donors in an Asian-associated ancestry cluster than the roughly 700-donor mean.

The cohort was made up of under 800 healthy bone marrow donors. At the time of sampling, all cohort members were nominally healthy, though unrecorded immune exposures were likely present. The donor tested CMV seronegative, placing the donor among the 300 to 400 seronegative members of the cohort. A peripheral blood sample was provided by each donor, and peripheral blood mononuclear cells were used for TCR beta sequencing. The Qiagen DNeasy Blood Extraction Kit was used to extract genomic DNA from the blood cell samples. Libraries came from the immunoSEQ multiplex PCR assay. A mixture of 60 forward primers for TCR Vbeta segments and 13 reverse primers for TCR Jbeta segments was used in the multiplex PCR. The CDR3 region of rearranged TCR beta genes was amplified from genomic DNA by a multiplex PCR assay. The Illumina HiSeq System was used to sequence the amplified TCR beta libraries as 87-base-pair reads. On the authors' methods: Across the roughly 640 repertoires, a later analysis counted 78 million or so unique TCR beta chains, 8.5 million to 12 million of which were shared by at least two donors. To remove PCR and sequencing errors, raw reads were error-corrected and collapsed into unique sequences using a nearest-neighbor algorithm that merged closely related sequences. To assign V, D and J gene segments, CDR3 sequences were aligned to IMGT reference sequences. For a sequence to be retained, at least a six-nucleotide match to both a V gene segment and a J gene segment was required. Rearrangements were called productive when the CDR3 lacked stop codons and stayed in frame with V and J; all others were non-productive. CDR3 was defined according to IMGT convention as the region running from the second conserved V-encoded cysteine to the conserved J-encoded phenylalanine. The earlier analysis of about 560 of the donors excluded any sequence lacking an unambiguous match to a single V gene segment. In an earlier analysis of approximately 500 of the donors, a V segment was called functional when productive rearrangements were above 56.7%, and segregating when the standard deviation between donors exceeded 5%. A statistical classification framework was developed to diagnose cytomegalovirus status using the catalog of TCR beta chain sequences. V and J gene assignment, in a later analysis, came from comparing TCR nucleotide sequences with IMGT/GENE-DB human TR gene sequences. The TCRdist pipeline was used in a later analysis to assign CDR3 sequences and most-parsimonious VDJ recombination scenarios. In a later analysis, each TCR beta chain was defined by its CDR3 amino acid sequence together with its V-gene family, and reads without a unique V-gene family were excluded. In a later analysis, 500 to 650 highly shared, low-generation-probability nucleotide sequences were removed to address suspected cross-contamination and a sequencing artifact. In a later analysis, a clonal expansion index was calculated for each public chain from normalized within-repertoire ranks of inferred template counts. Generation probabilities in a later analysis came from a VDJ recombination model fitted to out-of-frame rearrangements, and those results were checked against IGoR. In a later analysis, hypergeometric tests were used to score TCR-TCR, TCR-HLA and TCR-CMV co-occurrence, with a repertoire-size bias correction applied to TCR pairs. A later analysis estimated false discovery rates by permuting HLA or CMV assignments 20 times. In a later analysis, co-occurring TCRs were grouped using DBSCAN, and TCRdist sequence similarity was added for clustering within HLA-allele-positive subsets. Co-occurrence clustering excluded repertoires with fewer than 30,000 or more than 120,000 public chains, plus five with anomalous nucleotide sharing. The immuneACCESS repertoire file appears here via TCRdb, limited to in-frame rearrangements. These files lack a portion of the clones; in checked studies, under half of the deficit traces to unresolved V genes, and the cause of the others is not known. The DNA gave D and trimming, while V, J and clone size come from that table. The sample has some 130,000 clones on record, around 74% of them singletons. 5.5% to 8% of the sample lies in the top ten.

CDR1 and CDR2 (LNHDA, SQIVND) derive from the germline V gene (reference sequence). Trimming accounts for 5 bases at V and 7 bases at J, while the number of junction bases matched to no gene is 8. Spanning cysteine to phenylalanine, the CDR3 consists of 16 amino acids. Only the CDR3 DNA stays, 48 bases, in frame from base 1. This TCR was recovered from a male donor in good health and CMV-seronegative. The sample consisted of PBMCs. The chain links TRBV19 with TRBJ2-1; TRBD2 fits 13 bases in the junction. The sequenced DNA: TGTGCCAGTAGTCTCCAACTAGCGGGAGGGAGGAATGAGCAGTTCTTC. The resulting protein is CASSLQLAGGRNEQFF.